The 17 T cell receptor beta chains below all came from one sample that was sequenced in a study of T cell responses to AZD1222 COVID-19 vaccine. TCRdb's table, derived via immunoSEQ multiplex PCR, lists solely in-frame clones and lacks some. The sample holds some 180,000 clones, approximately 92% seen once. The specimen was peripheral blood, collected on day 0 of AZD1222 vaccination. Receptors were obtained from an adult in good health.

CDR3 region: CASSIDHGGYYGYTF. The DNA of the CDR3 is TGTGCCAGTAGTATAGATCACGGGGGATACTATGGCTACACCTTC. The chain employs TRBV19 and TRBJ1-2; D possibly corresponds to TRBD1 (5 bases). Germline CDR1 LNHDA, CDR2 SQIVND (reference sequence). The CDR3 has 15 amino acids. Trimming pared 0 bases from V and 3 bases from J, leaving 11 bases between. Full variable domain (remainder filled in from reference TRBV19 and TRBJ1-2): DGGITQSPKYLFRKEGQNVTLSCEQNLNHDAMYWYRQDPGQGLRLIYYSQIVNDFQKGDIAEGYSVSREKKESFPLTVTSAQKNPTAFYLCASSIDHGGYYGYTFGSGTRLTVV.

V and J are TRBV21-1 and TRBJ1-1; TRBD1, the table's D call, was not compared with the DNA. TRBV21-1 is described as a pseudogene. This CDR3 region has 14 residues. This CDR3 reads CASTLRKGETEAFF. CDR3 nucleotides: TGTGCCAGCACCCTCAGGAAGGGGGAGACTGAAGCTTTCTTT.

CDR3 residues: CASSFNSYEQYF. CDR3 coding DNA: TGTGCCAGCAGTTTTAACAGCTACGAGCAGTACTTC. The chain recombines TRBV12-3 or TRBV12-4 with TRBJ2-7, with unresolved D. The V and J ends lost 3 bases and 3 bases respectively, with 6 bases between them. The CDR3 consists of 12 residues.

The chain recombines TRBV6-5 with TRBJ1-4; D gene ambiguous. V was trimmed by 10 bases and J by 0 bases, leaving 9 bases between them. This CDR3 has 13 amino acids. Germline assignment: CDR1 MNHEY and CDR2 SVGAGI. CDR3 in amino acids: CATVRATNEKLFF. The CDR3 coding sequence is TGTGCCACCGTCCGGGCAACTAATGAAAAACTGTTTTTT.

This clone came up a few times. The chain employs TRBV11-2 and TRBJ2-1; D is perhaps TRBD2 (5 bases). Trimming took off 6 bases at V and 1 base at J, with 10 bases between the two ends. Germline CDR1 SGHAT, CDR2 FQNNGV. The CDR3 length is 14 residues. The CDR3 DNA is TGTGCCAGCAGAAAAACGGGATCCTACAATGAGCAGTTCTTC. Translation: CASRKTGSYNEQFF.

This clone was detected a few times. J is TRBJ2-7 and V is TRBV15; D not certain. V dropped 0 bases and J dropped 4 bases, with 10 bases sitting between them. The CDR3 is 14 amino acids. CDR1 LNHNV and CDR2 YYDKDF come from the germline V gene (reference sequence). In DNA form, the CDR3 reads TGTGCCACCAGCAGAGAAAAAGTGGGATACGAGCAGTACTTC. As protein: CATSREKVGYEQYF. Full variable domain (rest looked up from reference TRBV15 and TRBJ2-7): DAMVIQNPRYQVTQFGKPVTLSCSQTLNHNVMYWYQQKSSQAPKLLFHYYDKDFNNEADTPDNFQSRRPNTSFCFLDIRSPGLGDTAMYLCATSREKVGYEQYFGPGTRLTVT.

The V gene is TRBV6-5, the J gene TRBJ1-2; perhaps TRBD1 as D (6 bases). Per germline, CDR1 MNHEY and CDR2 SVGAGI. This CDR3 is 15 amino acids long. The germline V and J ends were trimmed by 6 bases and 5 bases, with 19 bases remaining between them. This CDR3 reads CASRSTGRTGYGYTF. CDR3 DNA: TGTGCCAGCAGATCTACAGGGCGCACGGGGTATGGCTACACCTTC.

V usage is TRBV3-1 (or the pseudogene TRBV3-2) and J usage is TRBJ1-5, with unresolved D. From germline, CDR1 is LGHDT and CDR2 YNNKEL (reference sequence). V was cut by 0 bases and J by 2 bases, with 11 bases left in between. The CDR3 has 16 amino acids. The CDR3 is CASSQDLGIGNQPQHF. In nucleotides, the CDR3 is TGTGCCAGCAGCCAAGATCTTGGGATAGGCAATCAGCCCCAGCATTTT.

The rearrangement uses TRBV4-2 and TRBJ2-6, with 8 bases that match TRBD2. Germline V lookup: CDR1 LGHNA, CDR2 YNFKEQ. This CDR3 is built from 18 residues. Trimming removed 3 bases from V and 7 bases from J; junction bases left unmatched: 14. The CDR3 bases are TGTGCCAGCAGCCACCGAGGGACTAGGGGTTGGGTAGCCAACGTCCTGACTTTC. It encodes CASSHRGTRGWVANVLTF.

The chain uses TRBV12-3 or TRBV12-4 and TRBJ2-1; D uncertain. The CDR3 covers 13 residues. V gave up 2 bases and J gave up 0 bases, with 2 bases separating them. This chain's CDR3 is CASSLRSYNEQFF. CDR3 nucleotide sequence: TGTGCCAGCAGTTTACGCTCCTACAATGAGCAGTTCTTC.

The chain carries TRBV7-2 and TRBJ1-1; D is uncertain. V was pared by 3 bases and J by 1 base, with 9 bases between. CDR3 length equals 14 residues. Germline CDR1 is SGHTA and CDR2 is FQGNSA. CDR3 DNA sequence: TGTGCCAGCAGCTTTAGACGGGAGAACACTGAAGCTTTCTTT. It encodes CASSFRRENTEAFF. Drawing the rest from reference TRBV7-2 and TRBJ1-1, the complete variable domain is GAGVSQSPSNKVTEKGKDVELRCDPISGHTALYWYRQSLGQGLEFLIYFQGNSAPDKSGLPSDRFSAERTGGSVSTLTIQRTQQEDSAVYLCASSFRRENTEAFFGQGTRLTVV.

This clone was counted a few times. The chain has TRBV15 and TRBJ2-1; no clear D gene. The CDR3 sequence is 13 residues long. Germline V CDR1 and CDR2: LNHNV, YYDKDF (reference sequence). V was cut by 8 bases and J by 1 base, with 9 bases left in between. CDR3 sequence reads: CATGEDSYNEQFF. In nucleotides, the CDR3 is TGTGCCACCGGGGAAGATTCCTACAATGAGCAGTTCTTC.

V usage is TRBV30 and J usage is TRBJ2-1; 9 nucleotides align to TRBD2. The CDR3 loop spans 13 amino acids. Losses at the gene ends were 5 bases for V and 9 bases for J; bases not matched to a gene: 8. Germline values: CDR1 GTSNPN, CDR2 SVGIG (reference sequence). The CDR3 loop is CAWSHSGSGEQFF. The DNA of the CDR3 is TGTGCCTGGTCCCATAGCGGGAGTGGTGAGCAGTTCTTC.

This sequence joins TRBV19 and TRBJ1-2, with D possibly being TRBD1 (6 bases). The germline V and J ends were trimmed by 7 bases and 2 bases, with 20 bases remaining between them. Germline CDR1 and CDR2: LNHDA and SQIVND (reference sequence). The CDR3 sequence is 16 residues long. CDR3 sequence: CASTDSGGQNNYGYTF. The DNA of the CDR3 is TGTGCCAGTACCGACTCCGGGGGGCAGAACAACTATGGCTACACCTTC.

The V gene is TRBV5-1, the J gene TRBJ2-3; D may be TRBD2 (6 bases). V lost 2 bases and J 1 base, leaving 8 bases between the germline ends. CDR1 SGHRS and CDR2 YFSETQ come from the germline V gene. CDR3 length: 14 residues. CDR3 bases: TGCGCCAGCAGCTTATCTAGCGGCACAGATACGCAGTATTTT. Translated, it gives CASSLSSGTDTQYF.

J is TRBJ1-2 and V is TRBV12-3 or TRBV12-4; D gene uncertain. The CDR3 spans 13 residues. The ends were cut back, 6 bases at V and 3 bases at J, with 11 bases in the middle. CDR3 nucleotides: TGTGCCAGCAGGAAGTCCTTGGACTATGGCTACACCTTC. Protein product: CASRKSLDYGYTF.

The rearrangement links TRBV6-5 to TRBJ1-1; D gene ambiguous. The V gene's germline CDR1 is MNHEY and CDR2 SVGAGI. The V gene lost 6 bases and the J gene lost 8 bases, with 19 bases spanning the gap. The CDR3 length is 14 residues. As DNA, the CDR3 is TGTGCCAGCAGCCCGTTCCTCGGCGAACTGGAAGCTTTCTTT. As protein: CASSPFLGELEAFF.